This T cell receptor beta chain originates from a study of early T cells in non-severe SARS-CoV-2 infection. At the level of the study: Chains stayed unpaired after sequencing of bulk RNA from unsorted whole blood. The study, taken as a whole, reports: Matching with VDJdb favored anti-spike CD8 responses (missing private and CD4 specificities).

Many counts were recorded for this clonotype. Its antigen is unidentified. V gave up 4 bases and J gave up 0 bases, with 10 bases separating them. This CDR3 is 15 amino acids long. From germline, CDR1 is SQVTM and CDR2 ANQGSEA. TCRdb re-analysed the 5' RACE reads in MiXCR, keeping a single row per CDR3 protein. The table has roughly 48,000 distinct CDR3 sequences, 5.6% seen once. Sequenced material: whole blood. V is TRBV29-1 and J is TRBJ2-6; no clear D. The receptor was isolated from an adult who was a healthcare worker with PCR-confirmed SARS-CoV-2 infection or an uninfected control (not recorded which). The CDR3 loop is CSVAKGHSGANVLTF. The CDR3 nucleotides are TGCAGCGTTGCGAAAGGGCACTCTGGGGCCAACGTCCTGACTTTC.